This T cell receptor (beta chain) stems from a study of cytomegalovirus exposure and HLA in healthy donors. Study at large: The Caucasian-associated ancestry cluster held more than 80% of around 380 genotyped donors. Study-wide findings and caveats: Roughly uniform sequencing depth across donors was assumed, possibly incorrectly. A previous analysis found most TCR beta V segments productive roughly 87% or roughly 30% of the time.

Though probably carrying unrecorded immune exposures, donors were nominally healthy at sampling. The length of the CDR3 is 13 residues. Trimming took 1 base from V and 6 from J, leaving 13 bases between them. Germline CDR1 is SQVTM and CDR2 is ANQGSEA. The PCR employed 60 Vbeta primers together with 13 Jbeta primers. Method: immunoSEQ multiplex PCR; TCRdb's copy keeps in-frame clones and lacks some. This table holds about 180,000 clones, 77% found once. As concerns this clone: Its target is unknown.

The sequenced material came from PBMCs. The sequence was obtained from a woman in her sixties in good health and CMV-seropositive. This chain uses TRBV29-1 with TRBJ2-7; D is unclear. CDR3 in DNA: TGCAGCGTTGAAGGGGCTAAAAGTGGCGAGCAGTACTTC. Encoded protein: CSVEGAKSGEQYF.